One and the same sample provided the 11 T cell receptor beta chains below, sequenced in a study of Ad26.COV2.S vaccination and SARS-CoV-2 variants. Specified treatment: around 19 received Ad26.COV2.S at low or high dose, single or two shots; about 5 received placebo; per-sample allocation not given. Following the first vaccine or placebo injection, samples were taken on day 63. TCRdb keeps only in-frame clones here, not all; method: immunoSEQ multiplex PCR. The data show about 350,000 clones, approximately 86% seen once. The specimen was peripheral blood, collected in a trial of Ad26.COV2.S vaccine versus placebo. The receptors stem from a person aged 18 to 59 who received the Ad26.COV2.S COVID-19 vaccine or a placebo.

This clone showed up just a few times. This chain links TRBV6-6 with TRBJ1-2; the D gene is possibly TRBD1 (6 bases). The germline V and J ends were trimmed by 5 bases and 3 bases, with 16 bases remaining between them. This CDR3 has 15 residues. From germline, CDR1 is MNHNY and CDR2 SVGAGI (reference sequence). CDR3 DNA: TGTGCCAGCAGTCCCCAAACAGGGCCCCACTATGGCTACACCTTC. Its protein product is CASSPQTGPHYGYTF.

This chain joins TRBV4-2 and TRBJ2-3, with no clear D. There are 13 residues in the CDR3. Germline V CDR1 and CDR2: LGHNA, YNFKEQ. Trimming removed 0 bases from V and 4 bases from J, with 5 bases in between. The DNA of the CDR3 is TGTGCCAGCAGCCAAGATAAGCCAGATACGCAGTATTTT. It codes for CASSQDKPDTQYF.

The chain employs TRBV28 and TRBJ2-7, with 7 bases matching TRBD1. J lost 0 bases, V lost 5 bases, and 4 bases had no gene match. Germline loops: CDR1 MDHEN, CDR2 SYDVKM. There are 14 residues in the CDR3. The CDR3 region is CASSLTGTSYEQYF. CDR3 coding DNA: TGTGCCAGCAGTCTGACAGGGACCTCCTACGAGCAGTACTTC.

The chain links TRBV28 to TRBJ1-5; D remains unclear. CDR3 length: 15 residues. V dropped 5 bases and J dropped 4 bases, with 15 bases sitting between them. CDR1 is MDHEN, CDR2 SYDVKM, per germline. As DNA, the CDR3 is TGTGCCAGCAGTGACCCGGGTCCCGGAAATCAGCCCCAGCATTTT. The encoded protein is CASSDPGPGNQPQHF.

This clone was observed once. The chain employs TRBV9 and TRBJ2-3; 10 bases fit TRBD2. The CDR3 extends over 18 amino acids. The germline CDR1 and CDR2 sequences are SGDLS and YYNGEE. Unmatched junction bases numbered 7, after V lost 0 bases and J lost 0 bases. The CDR3 DNA reads TGTGCCAGCAGCGTAGTATCTAGCGGGGGCCCAAGCACAGATACGCAGTATTTT. It specifies CASSVVSSGGPSTDTQYF.

The chain couples TRBV4-3 to TRBJ2-1, with 7 bases fitting TRBD2. Germline CDR1 is LGHNA and CDR2 is YSLEER. The V and J ends lost 1 base and 9 bases, in that order; junction bases with no gene match: 12. The CDR3 loop spans 16 amino acids. In nucleotides, the CDR3 is TGCGCCAGCAGCCAAGGGGGGGGACTGGAAGCGACTGAGCAGTTCTTC. Translation gives CASSQGGGLEATEQFF.

Concerning this clone: This sample includes further DNA sequences coding for the same CDR3. The chain is built from TRBV30 and TRBJ2-2; D gene uncertain. Germline assignment: CDR1 GTSNPN and CDR2 SVGIG (reference sequence). The CDR3 consists of 15 residues. Between the trimmed V and J ends, which lost 0 bases and 9 bases, there was a span of 17 bases. The CDR3 region has the DNA TGTGCCTGGAGTGTATTAGCAGGAGTTAAGTGGGAGCTGTTTTTT. It specifies CAWSVLAGVKWELFF.

This sequence joins TRBV5-1 and TRBJ2-7; D remains ambiguous. CDR3 length: 11 amino acids. Germline V gene data show CDR1 as SGHRS and CDR2 as YFSETQ. The V gene lost 0 bases and the J gene lost 6 bases, with 4 bases spanning the gap. In DNA, the CDR3 is TGCGCCAGCAGCTTGGAGGGCGAGCAGTACTTC. This gives the protein CASSLEGEQYF.

This clone came up once. V is TRBV6-5 and J is TRBJ1-1, with D unresolved. V gave up 7 bases and J gave up 4 bases, with 16 bases separating them. CDR1 MNHEY and CDR2 SVGAGI come from the germline V gene. This CDR3 spans 14 amino acids. The CDR3 region is CASTTLLRGTEAFF. The CDR3 coding sequence is TGTGCCAGCACGACACTCCTGCGGGGCACTGAAGCTTTCTTT.

The chain couples TRBV14 to TRBJ1-2, with D maybe TRBD1 (6 bases). The CDR3 consists of 14 residues. Germline V gene data show CDR1 as SGHDN and CDR2 as FVKESK. The V end was cut by 1 base, the J end by 5 bases, with 11 bases between. CDR3 in amino acids: CASSQGQVGYGYTF. The CDR3 region has the DNA TGTGCCAGCAGCCAAGGACAGGTGGGGTATGGCTACACCTTC.

Details on this clone: Other DNA sequences in the same sample also yield this CDR3. The chain employs TRBV4-1 and TRBJ2-7, with D unresolved. This CDR3 is built from 14 residues. V lost 1 base, J lost 2 bases, and 9 bases lay in between. Per germline, CDR1 MGHRA and CDR2 YSYEKL. The CDR3 coding sequence is TGCGCCAGCAGCCAAGGGACCTCCACCTACGAGCAGTACTTC. This gives the protein CASSQGTSTYEQYF.